What follows are 26 T cell receptor beta chains derived from one specimen sequenced in a study of T cell responses to AZD1222 COVID-19 vaccine. Method: immunoSEQ multiplex PCR; TCRdb's copy keeps in-frame clones and lacks some. The sample has over 85,000 clones, 85% to 95% seen once. The sample here was peripheral blood, taken 28 days after the second AZD1222 dose. These receptors were collected from an adult who received the AZD1222 COVID-19 vaccine.

This sequence joins TRBV28 and TRBJ1-2; D ambiguous. The V end lost 5 bases, the J end lost 1 base, and 2 bases lay between the germline ends. The germline V gene has CDR1 MDHEN and CDR2 SYDVKM. The CDR3 contains 11 residues. In DNA, the CDR3 is TGTGCCAGCAGTATTAACTATGGCTACACCTTC. It codes for CASSINYGYTF.

The genes are TRBV2 and TRBJ1-2; tentatively, D is TRBD1 (5 bases). The CDR3 has 14 amino acids. Germline V CDR1 and CDR2: SNHLY, FYNNEI. V lost 4 bases, J lost 8 bases, and 17 bases lay in between. The CDR3 protein is CASSGLGTASGYTF. DNA for the CDR3: TGTGCCAGCAGTGGACTCGGGACGGCTTCCGGCTACACCTTC. Variable domain in full (rest from reference TRBV2 and TRBJ1-2): EPEVTQTPSHQVTQMGQEVILRCVPISNHLYFYWYRQILGQKVEFLVSFYNNEISEKSEIFDDQFSVERPDGSNFTLKIRSTKLEDSAMYFCASSGLGTASGYTFGSGTRLTVV.

Only a few counts were recorded for this clone. The chain combines TRBV19 with TRBJ2-3; 7 nucleotides align to TRBD2. The CDR3 runs 19 residues. Germline lookup yields CDR1 LNHDA and CDR2 SQIVND (reference sequence). V dropped 5 bases and J dropped 0; count of bases not matched to a gene: 17. CDR3 region: CASSSFFQGAGVSTDTQYF. The CDR3 DNA is TGTGCCAGTAGTTCCTTTTTTCAAGGCGCGGGGGTGAGCACAGATACGCAGTATTTT.

A note on this clone: One end of the junction is discordant with germline, which a read error may explain. The chain recombines TRBV19 with TRBJ1-4; D unclear. The CDR3 length is 15 residues. Per the germline V gene, CDR1 is LNHDA and CDR2 is SQIVND (reference sequence). CDR3 protein: CASGIPSGLGEKLFF. For the CDR3, the DNA is TGTGCCAGTGGTATTCCCTCAGGCCTCGGCGAAAAACTGTTTTTT.

The CDR3 protein is CSVKKLGIEGPTEAFF. CDR3 coding DNA: TGCAGCGTTAAGAAGCTAGGGATTGAGGGCCCCACTGAAGCTTTCTTT. The chain recombines TRBV29-1 with TRBJ1-1, with D hard to call. Germline CDR1 reads SQVTM; CDR2 reads ANQGSEA. V lost 5 bases and J lost 4, with 23 bases in between. The CDR3 runs 16 residues.

The CDR3 region is CASSQDPGGLAGGIYEQYF. CDR3 DNA sequence: TGTGCCAGCAGCCAAGATCCGGGGGGACTAGCGGGGGGAATCTACGAGCAGTACTTC. The rearrangement links TRBV3-1 (or the pseudogene TRBV3-2) to TRBJ2-7; 15 nucleotides agree with TRBD2. Germline V CDR1 and CDR2: LGHDT, YNNKEL (reference sequence). V dropped 0 bases and J dropped 3; count of bases not matched to a gene: 9. The CDR3 loop spans 19 amino acids.

This clone was seen a single time. This chain links TRBV19 with TRBJ2-7; 9 nucleotides line up with TRBD1. CDR1 and CDR2 (germline): LNHDA, SQIVND (reference sequence). CDR3 length: 15 amino acids. The V and J ends lost 5 bases and 1 base, in that order; junction bases with no gene match: 6. CDR3 coding DNA: TGTGCCAGTAGTGTGGGACAGGGACCTTCCTACGAGCAGTACTTC. Protein product: CASSVGQGPSYEQYF.

This chain joins TRBV2 and TRBJ2-7; D tentatively fits TRBD1 or TRBD2 (5 bases each). Germline-derived CDR1 and CDR2 are SNHLY and FYNNEI. V gave up 7 bases and J gave up 5 bases, with 12 bases separating them. The CDR3 totals 12 residues. The CDR3 sequence is CASTQTGHEQYF. The CDR3 nucleotides are TGTGCCAGCACTCAAACGGGGCACGAGCAGTACTTC.

The chain combines TRBV12-5 with TRBJ1-4; 10 positions agree with TRBD1. The ends lost 5 bases at V and 6 bases at J; junction bases unmatched: 6. The CDR3 has 15 amino acids. Germline CDR1 is LGHNT and CDR2 is FRNRAP. The CDR3 DNA follows: TGTGCTAGTGGTCTCCACGGGACAGGGGATGAAAAACTGTTTTTT. It encodes CASGLHGTGDEKLFF.

The rearrangement joins TRBV29-1 to TRBJ2-7, with TRBD1 as a possible D gene (6 bases). Germline loops: CDR1 SQVTM, CDR2 ANQGSEA. Trimming removed 4 bases at V and 5 bases at J, with 15 bases between. This CDR3 comprises 13 residues. The CDR3 spells CSVVRTAGDEQYF. In DNA, the CDR3 is TGCAGCGTTGTCAGGACAGCCGGAGACGAGCAGTACTTC.

V is TRBV27 and J is TRBJ1-2; the D gene is possibly TRBD1 (5 bases). CDR1 and CDR2 (germline): MNHEY, SMNVEV (reference sequence). CDR3 length equals 13 residues. V lost 0 bases, J lost 4 bases, and 6 bases lay in between. The CDR3 protein is CASSLSGGYGYTF. The CDR3 nucleotides read TGTGCCAGCAGTTTATCTGGGGGCTATGGCTACACCTTC.

The rearrangement links TRBV9 to TRBJ1-2; D is ambiguous. The CDR3 runs to 14 residues. The germline V gene encodes CDR1 SGDLS and CDR2 YYNGEE. V lost 4 bases, J lost 4 bases, and 14 bases lay in between. The CDR3 loop reads CASSFVGPTYGYTF. CDR3 in DNA: TGTGCCAGCAGCTTCGTTGGACCGACCTATGGCTACACCTTC.

The chain recombines TRBV6-2 or TRBV6-3 with TRBJ1-1; D may be TRBD1 (6 bases). CDR3 length: 15 residues. CDR1 MNHEY and CDR2 SVGEGT come from the germline V gene. Trimming took 5 bases from V and 0 from J, leaving 13 bases between them. The CDR3 spells CASSGPQGMNTEAFF. CDR3 nucleotides: TGTGCCAGCAGTGGCCCGCAGGGGATGAACACTGAAGCTTTCTTT.

This chain links TRBV19 with TRBJ1-2; TRBD1 is a possible D gene (5 bases). Germline V gene lookup returns CDR1 LNHDA and CDR2 SQIVND (reference sequence). V was trimmed by 4 bases and J by 2 bases, leaving 11 bases between them. CDR3 size: 14 residues. The CDR3 spells CASSTKTANYGYTF. The CDR3 nucleotides are TGTGCCAGTAGTACAAAGACAGCCAACTATGGCTACACCTTC.

This clone was counted only a few times. The chain couples TRBV4-2 to TRBJ2-1; D call uncertain. The V gene lost 3 bases and the J gene lost 6 bases, with 9 bases spanning the gap. Germline assignment: CDR1 LGHNA and CDR2 YNFKEQ. This CDR3 has 13 residues. CDR3 loop: CASSHGWGNEQFF. The CDR3 nucleotides are TGTGCCAGCAGCCATGGCTGGGGCAATGAGCAGTTCTTC.

This chain's CDR3 is CASSLMTSVPSEAFF. As DNA, the CDR3 is TGTGCCAGCAGCTTAATGACATCTGTCCCCTCTGAAGCTTTCTTT. The rearrangement uses TRBV11-2 and TRBJ1-1; D is unclear. V lost 2 bases to trimming and J lost 6 bases, with 16 bases between them. CDR1 SGHAT and CDR2 FQNNGV come from the germline V gene. The CDR3 extends over 15 amino acids.

The chain employs TRBV27 and TRBJ2-1; the match to TRBD2 covers 13 bases. The CDR3 covers 15 residues. J gave up 9 bases and V 3 bases, and 5 bases lay outside the gene matches. Germline lookup yields CDR1 MNHEY and CDR2 SMNVEV (reference sequence). The CDR3 reads CASSFGLAGVSEQFF. CDR3 DNA: TGTGCCAGCAGTTTCGGACTAGCGGGAGTAAGTGAGCAGTTCTTC.

The rearrangement joins TRBV7-9 to TRBJ1-2; D not resolved. Germline V gene lookup returns CDR1 SEHNR and CDR2 FQNEAQ (reference sequence). This CDR3 contains 11 residues. The V end lost 2 bases, the J end lost 13 bases, and 11 bases lay between the germline ends. The DNA of the CDR3 is TGTGCCAGCAGCTTATCACAACCTGTCACCTTC. Amino acid sequence: CASSLSQPVTF.

This chain uses TRBV27 with TRBJ1-5; TRBD1 might be the D (6 bases). The length of the CDR3 is 15 residues. Trimming took 3 bases from V and 2 from J, leaving 11 bases between them. Germline lookup yields CDR1 MNHEY and CDR2 SMNVEV (reference sequence). The CDR3, as DNA: TGTGCCAGCAGTTTCCGTAGGGGGGGCAATCAGCCCCAGCATTTT. It encodes CASSFRRGGNQPQHF.

J is TRBJ2-6 and V is TRBV5-6, with TRBD2 as a possible D gene (5 bases). The CDR3 is 17 residues long. Trimming left V 1 base short and J 0 bases short, with 11 bases between. CDR1 and CDR2 (germline): SGHDT, YYEEEE. Here the CDR3 DNA reads TGTGCCAGCAGCTTGCTTGAGGGCCGCTCTGGGGCCAACGTCCTGACTTTC. It is translated as CASSLLEGRSGANVLTF.

The chain has TRBV19 and TRBJ1-5; the match to TRBD1 covers 9 bases. CDR1 and CDR2 from the germline V gene are LNHDA and SQIVND (reference sequence). CDR3 length equals 17 residues. After removal of 3 bases from V and 1 base from J, the junction contained 7 bases not matched to a gene. The CDR3 bases are TGTGCCAGTAGTATTCGCCGGGACAGGGCGAGCAATCAGCCCCAGCATTTT. Residues: CASSIRRDRASNQPQHF.

The rearrangement joins TRBV29-1 to TRBJ1-5; D may be TRBD1 (6 bases). This CDR3 spans 13 amino acids. V dropped 5 bases and J dropped 0 bases, with 8 bases sitting between them. The germline V gene encodes CDR1 SQVTM and CDR2 ANQGSEA. Written as DNA, the CDR3 is TGCAGCGTTAGGGACAATAGCAATCAGCCCCAGCATTTT. Translating gives CSVRDNSNQPQHF.

This chain joins TRBV15 and TRBJ1-2; D not resolved. This CDR3 is 13 amino acids long. Germline-derived CDR1 and CDR2 are LNHNV and YYDKDF (reference sequence). Trimming shortened V by 0 bases and J by 6 bases, and 8 bases separated the two germline ends. The CDR3 reads CATSREVSDGYTF. The CDR3 DNA sequence: TGTGCCACCAGCAGAGAGGTTTCTGATGGCTACACCTTC.

The genes are TRBV3-1 (or the pseudogene TRBV3-2) and TRBJ2-1; TRBD2 matches at 8 bases. Germline values: CDR1 LGHDT, CDR2 YNNKEL (reference sequence). The CDR3 spans 16 residues. Losses at the gene ends were 1 base for V and 4 bases for J; bases not matched to a gene: 6. CDR3 nucleotides: TGTGCCAGCAGCCAAGTTCTCTCGGGAGGGTACAATGAGCAGTTCTTC. It is translated as CASSQVLSGGYNEQFF.

The J gene is TRBJ2-1, the V gene TRBV5-1; D is perhaps TRBD2 (5 bases). Germline CDR1 reads SGHRS; CDR2 reads YFSETQ. The CDR3 sequence is 15 residues long. With 3 bases removed from V and 3 bases from J, the gap between germline ends came to 13 bases. CDR3 protein: CASSSDRGLYNEQFF. The CDR3 DNA sequence: TGCGCCAGCAGCTCGGACCGAGGACTCTACAATGAGCAGTTCTTC.

V and J are TRBV6-6 and TRBJ1-4, with TRBD1 matching over 8 bases. The CDR3 is 14 residues long. Germline V gene lookup returns CDR1 MNHNY and CDR2 SVGAGI (reference sequence). Germline trimming cut 3 bases from V and 6 bases from J; bases unmatched to any gene: 3. The CDR3 bases are TGTGCCAGCAGTTATCGGGACAGGCATGAAAAACTGTTTTTT. It codes for CASSYRDRHEKLFF.